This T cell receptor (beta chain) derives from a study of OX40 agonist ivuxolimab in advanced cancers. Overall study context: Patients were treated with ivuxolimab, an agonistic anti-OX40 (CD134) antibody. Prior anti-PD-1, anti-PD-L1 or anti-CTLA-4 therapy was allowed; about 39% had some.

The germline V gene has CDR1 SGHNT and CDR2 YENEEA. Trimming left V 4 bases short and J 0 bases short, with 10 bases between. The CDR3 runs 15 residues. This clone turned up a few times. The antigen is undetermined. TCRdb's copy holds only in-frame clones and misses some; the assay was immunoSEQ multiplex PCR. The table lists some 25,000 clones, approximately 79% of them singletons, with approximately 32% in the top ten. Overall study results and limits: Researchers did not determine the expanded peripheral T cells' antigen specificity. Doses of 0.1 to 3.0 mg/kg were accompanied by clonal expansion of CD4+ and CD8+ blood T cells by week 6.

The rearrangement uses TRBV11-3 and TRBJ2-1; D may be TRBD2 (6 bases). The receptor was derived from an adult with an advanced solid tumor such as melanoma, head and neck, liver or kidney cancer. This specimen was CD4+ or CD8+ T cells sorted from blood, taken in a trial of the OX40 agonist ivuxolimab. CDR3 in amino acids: CASSSWGDSYNEQFF. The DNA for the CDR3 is TGTGCCAGCAGCTCCTGGGGGGACTCCTACAATGAGCAGTTCTTC.